This entry lists 18 T cell receptor beta chains sequenced from one sample in a study of breast tumors, draining lymph nodes, adjacent tissues. The lymph nodes were axillary draining lymph nodes from breast cancer patients. TCRdb called the multiplex PCR reads again in MiXCR, with one record for every CDR3 protein. The profile covers 180,000 or so distinct CDR3 sequences, with around 33% appearing a single time and more than 3.5% taken by the ten largest. Sequenced input: axillary lymph node tissue. The receptors shown here come from a female donor with breast cancer. Some clones in this sample may be carry-over from other donors' samples.

This clonotype was counted many times. The gene calls are TRBV6-1 and TRBJ1-3; D might be TRBD1 (6 bases). From germline, CDR1 is MNHNS and CDR2 SASEGT. V lost 6 bases, J lost 0 bases, and 15 bases lay in between. The CDR3 is 16 residues long. In DNA, the CDR3 is TGTGCCAGCAGCCCCCTACAGGGAAACTCTGGAAACACCATATATTTT. Translated, it gives CASSPLQGNSGNTIYF.

This clonotype was seen at least ten times. The V call is TRBV10-2, the J call TRBJ1-6; D not resolved. This CDR3 comprises 14 residues. Trimming removed 6 bases from V and 11 bases from J, with 17 bases in between. Germline loops: CDR1 WSHSY, CDR2 SAAADI. For the CDR3, the DNA is TGCGCCAGCAGGGACTGGGTCTCAAGTACACCCCTCCACTTT. This sequence encodes CASRDWVSSTPLHF.

This clonotype showed up many times. The chain is built from TRBV6-1 and TRBJ1-3, with 7 bases matching TRBD1. V gave up 4 bases and J gave up 2 bases; unmatched junction bases: 5. Germline-derived CDR1 and CDR2 are MNHNS and SASEGT. This CDR3 has 15 amino acids. CDR3 in amino acids: CASSASDRTGNTIYF. The CDR3 coding sequence is TGTGCCAGCAGTGCCTCGGACAGGACTGGAAACACCATATATTTT.

V and J are TRBV7-9 and TRBJ2-7; 15 nucleotides match TRBD2. CDR3 size: 20 residues. Germline CDR1 and CDR2: SEHNR and FQNEAQ (reference sequence). The V and J ends lost 5 bases and 3 bases, in that order; junction bases with no gene match: 17. CDR3 DNA sequence: TGTGCCAGCAGCATATCAAAGGGACTAGCGGGGGGCTCCACTATCTACGAGCAGTACTTC. The encoded protein is CASSISKGLAGGSTIYEQYF.

The J gene is TRBJ2-3, the V gene TRBV5-1, with D possibly being TRBD1 (6 bases). The germline V gene encodes CDR1 SGHRS and CDR2 YFSETQ. The CDR3 is 15 residues long. The V end lost 1 base, the J end lost 8 bases, and 17 bases lay between the germline ends. As DNA, the CDR3 is TGCGCCAGCAGCTTGCGAGGGGGAATGGGCGGTACGCAGTATTTT. Its translation is CASSLRGGMGGTQYF.

This chain connects TRBV19 to TRBJ1-1; D is unclear. CDR1 and CDR2 from the germline V gene are LNHDA and SQIVND (reference sequence). V was cut by 5 bases and J by 8 bases, with 12 bases left in between. The CDR3 runs 12 residues. CDR3 in DNA: TGTGCCAGTAGTGTGGGTCATGTAGAAGCTTTCTTT. Translation gives CASSVGHVEAFF. Complete variable domain (other parts from reference TRBV19 and TRBJ1-1): DGGITQSPKYLFRKEGQNVTLSCEQNLNHDAMYWYRQDPGQGLRLIYYSQIVNDFQKGDIAEGYSVSREKKESFPLTVTSAQKNPTAFYLCASSVGHVEAFFGQGTRLTVV.

The chain employs TRBV20-1 and TRBJ2-3; the D gene is possibly TRBD2 (6 bases). The CDR3 loop spans 13 amino acids. With 8 bases removed from V and 11 bases from J, the gap between germline ends came to 23 bases. CDR1 DFQATT and CDR2 SNEGSKA come from the germline V gene (reference sequence). Here the CDR3 DNA reads TGCAGTACGGGCGGGACTGAAAGTAATGAGCAGTATTTT. Encoded protein: CSTGGTESNEQYF.

Ten or more counts support this clonotype. The chain recombines TRBV28 with TRBJ2-7, with D uncertain. V dropped 6 bases and J dropped 3 bases, with 21 bases sitting between them. The V gene's germline CDR1 is MDHEN and CDR2 SYDVKM. This CDR3 is built from 16 residues. The CDR3 region has the DNA TGTGCCAGCAGCCGACGGGCCTGGTCTTTGGACTACGAGCAGTACTTC. Protein sequence: CASSRRAWSLDYEQYF.

This clonotype was counted many times. This chain links TRBV19 with TRBJ1-2; D not certain. Per the germline V gene, CDR1 is LNHDA and CDR2 is SQIVND (reference sequence). The CDR3 loop spans 13 amino acids. The V and J ends lost 6 bases and 7 bases respectively, with 15 bases between them. CDR3 nucleotides: TGTGCCAGTAGCCACCGACAACAGCGTGGCTACACCTTC. Residues: CASSHRQQRGYTF.

The chain has TRBV9 and TRBJ2-3; D is tentatively TRBD1 or TRBD2 (5 bases each). The CDR3 is made up of 15 amino acids. Germline CDR1 is SGDLS and CDR2 is YYNGEE. Trimming pared 4 bases from V and 14 bases from J, leaving 26 bases between. This CDR3 is CASSIGMGTYNEPYF. Written as DNA, the CDR3 is TGTGCCAGCAGCATCGGGATGGGGACCTACAATGAGCCGTATTTT.

This clonotype has only a few counts. Possible read error: a much larger clone is one base away. The chain employs TRBV6-1 and TRBJ2-3; TRBD2 matches at 13 bases. Germline assignment: CDR1 MNHNS and CDR2 SASEGT. The CDR3 extends over 16 amino acids. V lost 8 bases to trimming and J lost 2 bases; unmatched junction nucleotides: 7. The CDR3 sequence is CASARLAGGSTDTQYF. CDR3 nucleotides: TGTGCCAGCGCCCGACTAGCGGGGGGCTCCACAGATACGCAGTATTTT.

On this clonotype: This is likely a read error, given that the CDR3 carries no conserved phenylalanine or tryptophan at its end. The chain combines TRBV20-1 with TRBJ1-5; TRBD1 matches at 8 bases. The V segment lost 6 bases and the J segment 6 bases; nucleotides outside the gene matches: 10. Germline CDR1 and CDR2: DFQATT and SNEGSKA (reference sequence). The CDR3 covers 14 residues. This CDR3 is CSARQGAGGQPQHG. CDR3 nucleotides: TGCAGTGCCCGGCAGGGGGCGGGGGGTCAGCCCCAGCATGGT.

Concerning this clonotype itself: The conserved closing phenylalanine or tryptophan is absent in this CDR3, likely reflecting a read error. This rearrangement joins TRBV11-2 to TRBJ2-3, with D unresolved. Germline CDR1 reads SGHAT; CDR2 reads FQNNGV. The CDR3 covers 15 residues. The V end lost 7 bases, the J end lost 2 bases, and 16 bases lay between the germline ends. The CDR3 protein is CASTENQSYTDTQYL. CDR3 DNA sequence: TGTGCCAGCACCGAAAATCAGAGTTACACAGATACGCAGTATCTT.

This clonotype appeared a few times. This chain connects TRBV12-3 or TRBV12-4 to TRBJ1-1; D remains unclear. Trimming left V 3 bases short and J 0 bases short, with 8 bases between. The CDR3 covers 14 residues. CDR3 residues: CASSFGVMNTEAFF. Here the CDR3 DNA reads TGTGCCAGCAGTTTCGGGGTCATGAACACTGAAGCTTTCTTT.

This clonotype was counted ten times or more. V is TRBV12-3 or TRBV12-4 and J is TRBJ2-3; D is undetermined. This CDR3 comprises 15 residues. Trimming shortened V by 6 bases and J by 0 bases, and 13 bases separated the two germline ends. Here the CDR3 reads CASSSPGGSTDTQYF. The CDR3 coding sequence is TGTGCCAGCAGCTCACCCGGCGGAAGCACAGATACGCAGTATTTT.

This clonotype was counted at least ten times. The chain couples TRBV6-1 to TRBJ2-7, with a tentative D call TRBD2 (5 bases). This CDR3 is built from 15 residues. Germline V gene lookup returns CDR1 MNHNS and CDR2 SASEGT. V was clipped by 6 bases and J by 2 bases, with 17 bases between them. CDR3 region: CASSRSRTHTYEQYF. CDR3 bases: TGTGCCAGCAGCAGATCGCGGACTCATACCTACGAGCAGTACTTC.

Notes on this clonotype: A much larger clone lies a single base off, so this may be a read error. This chain links TRBV6-5 with TRBJ2-1, with 15 positions matching TRBD2. This CDR3 has 17 amino acids. The V gene's germline CDR1 is MNHEY and CDR2 SVGAGI. The CDR3 DNA is TGTGCCAGCATTTTCATTCGGACTAGCGGGGGGGCAAATGAGCAGTCCTTC. This codes for CASIFIRTSGGANEQSF.

This clonotype was recorded many times. The V gene is TRBV6-5, the J gene TRBJ2-6; unclear D gene. This CDR3 is built from 17 residues. Germline-derived CDR1 and CDR2 are MNHEY and SVGAGI. The V and J ends lost 0 bases and 0 bases respectively, with 9 bases between them. The CDR3 nucleotides are TGTGCCAGCAGTTACTCTTTTGGTAGCTCTGGGGCCAACGTCCTGACTTTC. It translates to CASSYSFGSSGANVLTF.